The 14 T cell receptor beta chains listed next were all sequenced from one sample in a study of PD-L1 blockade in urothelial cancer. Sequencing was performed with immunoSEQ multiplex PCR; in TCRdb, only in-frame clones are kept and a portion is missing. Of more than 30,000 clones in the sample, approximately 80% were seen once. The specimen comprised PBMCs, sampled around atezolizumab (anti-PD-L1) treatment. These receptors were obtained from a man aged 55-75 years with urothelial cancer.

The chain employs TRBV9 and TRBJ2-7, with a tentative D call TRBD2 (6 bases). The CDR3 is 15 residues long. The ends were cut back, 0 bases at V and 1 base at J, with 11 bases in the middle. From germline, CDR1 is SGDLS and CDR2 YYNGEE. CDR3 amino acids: CASSVAGRGSYEQYF. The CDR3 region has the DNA TGTGCCAGCAGCGTAGCTGGGCGGGGATCCTACGAGCAGTACTTC.

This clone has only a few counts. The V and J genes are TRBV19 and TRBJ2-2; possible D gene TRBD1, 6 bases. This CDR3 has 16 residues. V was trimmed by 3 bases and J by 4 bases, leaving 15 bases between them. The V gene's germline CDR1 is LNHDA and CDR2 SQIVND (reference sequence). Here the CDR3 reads CASSIRQGRTTGELFF. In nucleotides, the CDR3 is TGTGCCAGTAGTATTAGGCAGGGGCGCACCACCGGGGAGCTGTTTTTT. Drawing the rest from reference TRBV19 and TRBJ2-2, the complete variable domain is DGGITQSPKYLFRKEGQNVTLSCEQNLNHDAMYWYRQDPGQGLRLIYYSQIVNDFQKGDIAEGYSVSREKKESFPLTVTSAQKNPTAFYLCASSIRQGRTTGELFFGEGSRLTVL.

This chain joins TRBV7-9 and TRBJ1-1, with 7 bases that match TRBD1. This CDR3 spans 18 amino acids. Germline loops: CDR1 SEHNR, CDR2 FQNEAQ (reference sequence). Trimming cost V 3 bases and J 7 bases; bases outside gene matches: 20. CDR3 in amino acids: CASSFSLGRGPGAREAFF. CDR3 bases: TGTGCCAGCAGCTTTTCTTTAGGTAGGGGGCCAGGCGCCCGTGAAGCTTTCTTT.

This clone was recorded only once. Here the CDR3 DNA reads TGTGCCAGCAGCCCAGTAGGGCAGGGTTTCTATGGCTACACCTTC. Translating it yields CASSPVGQGFYGYTF. V gene TRBV6-1 combines with J gene TRBJ1-2, with a tentative D call TRBD1 (5 bases). Trimming left V 6 bases short and J 4 bases short, with 18 bases between. The CDR3 is 15 residues long. The V gene's germline CDR1 is MNHNS and CDR2 SASEGT.

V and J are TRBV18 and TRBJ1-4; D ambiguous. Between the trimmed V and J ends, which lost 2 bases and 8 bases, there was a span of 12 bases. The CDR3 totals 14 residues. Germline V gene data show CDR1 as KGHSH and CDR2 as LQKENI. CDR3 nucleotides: TGTGCCAGCTCACCAGATGTGGGAGGGGAAAAACTGTTTTTT. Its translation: CASSPDVGGEKLFF.

DNA for the CDR3: TGCAGCGTTCCAAGGGGGCTTGGTTACGAGCAGTACTTC. It specifies CSVPRGLGYEQYF. V usage is TRBV29-1 and J usage is TRBJ2-7; TRBD1 matches at 7 bases. V was pared by 5 bases and J by 4 bases, with 8 bases of the junction left unmatched. Germline lookup yields CDR1 SQVTM and CDR2 ANQGSEA. The CDR3 has 13 residues.

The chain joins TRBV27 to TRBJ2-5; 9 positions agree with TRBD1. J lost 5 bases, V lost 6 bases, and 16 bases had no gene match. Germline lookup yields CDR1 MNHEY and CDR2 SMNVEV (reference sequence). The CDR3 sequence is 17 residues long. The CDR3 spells CASRLTGGRLGYETQYF. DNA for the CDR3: TGTGCCAGCAGGCTGACAGGGGGGCGGTTGGGATATGAGACCCAGTACTTC.

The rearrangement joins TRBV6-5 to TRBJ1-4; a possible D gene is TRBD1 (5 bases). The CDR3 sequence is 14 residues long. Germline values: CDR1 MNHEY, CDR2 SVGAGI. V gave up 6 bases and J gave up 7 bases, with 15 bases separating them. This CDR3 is CASSGRDYREKLFF. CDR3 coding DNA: TGTGCCAGCAGCGGCCGGGACTATCGTGAAAAACTGTTTTTT.

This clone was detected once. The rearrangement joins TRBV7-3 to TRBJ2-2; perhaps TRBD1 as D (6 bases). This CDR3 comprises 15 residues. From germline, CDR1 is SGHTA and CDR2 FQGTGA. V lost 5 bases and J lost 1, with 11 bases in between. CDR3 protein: CASSRTGWNTGELFF. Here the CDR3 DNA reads TGTGCCAGCAGCCGTACAGGGTGGAACACCGGGGAGCTGTTTTTT.

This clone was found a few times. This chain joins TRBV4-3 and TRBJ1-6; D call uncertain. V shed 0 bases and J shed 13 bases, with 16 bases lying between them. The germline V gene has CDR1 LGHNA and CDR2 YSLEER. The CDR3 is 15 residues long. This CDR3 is CASSQEPGVGWPLHF. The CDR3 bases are TGCGCCAGCAGCCAAGAACCCGGAGTTGGGTGGCCCCTCCACTTT.

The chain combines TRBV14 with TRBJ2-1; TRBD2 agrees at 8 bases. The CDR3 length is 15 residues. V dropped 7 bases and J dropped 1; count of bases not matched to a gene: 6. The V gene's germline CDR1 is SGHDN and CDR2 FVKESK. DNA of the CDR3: TGTGCCAGCATGCTAGCGGGCCTTTCCTACAATGAGCAGTTCTTC. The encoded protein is CASMLAGLSYNEQFF.

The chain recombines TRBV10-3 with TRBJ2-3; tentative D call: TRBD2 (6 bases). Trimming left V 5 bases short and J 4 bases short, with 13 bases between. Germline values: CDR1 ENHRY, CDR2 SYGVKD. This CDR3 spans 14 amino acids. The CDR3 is CAISPPGGADTQYF. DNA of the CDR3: TGTGCCATCAGTCCCCCGGGCGGGGCAGATACGCAGTATTTT.

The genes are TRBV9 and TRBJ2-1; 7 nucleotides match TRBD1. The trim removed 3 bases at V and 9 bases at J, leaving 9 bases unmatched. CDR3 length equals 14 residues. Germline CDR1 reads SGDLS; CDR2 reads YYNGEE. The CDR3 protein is CASSASVGGGEQFF. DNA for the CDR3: TGTGCCAGCAGCGCCTCCGTAGGGGGCGGTGAGCAGTTCTTC.

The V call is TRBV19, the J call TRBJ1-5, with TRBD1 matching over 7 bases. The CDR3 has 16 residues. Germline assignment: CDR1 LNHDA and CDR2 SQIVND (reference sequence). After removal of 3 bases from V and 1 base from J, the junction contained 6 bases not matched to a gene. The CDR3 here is CASSIRQGTSNQPQHF. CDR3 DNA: TGTGCCAGTAGTATCCGACAGGGTACGAGCAATCAGCCCCAGCATTTT.